This T cell receptor (beta chain) came from a study of blood T cells in healthy people across ages. About the study: Per two T cells, about one barcoded beta molecule was captured through template switching.

Germline loops: CDR1 MNHEY, CDR2 SVGAGI. V was pared by 0 bases and J by 6 bases, with 9 bases between. The CDR3 sequence is 15 residues long. Sample-barcoded 5' priming and a J-beta primer mix drove a second PCR of about 7 to 11 cycles. Each CDR3 protein gets one entry after TCRdb re-called the 5' RACE reads with MiXCR. The profile shows 800,000 to 1,000,000 distinct CDR3 sequences, about 44% of them singletons. Sequencing was done on a sample of blood. The chain uses TRBV6-5 and TRBJ1-6, with D possibly TRBD1 on 6 matching bases. The origin of this receptor is a man aged 30 to 45 in good health. The CDR3 DNA is TGTGCCAGCAGTTACTCGACAGGAGTTAATTCACCCCTCCACTTT. Its translation: CASSYSTGVNSPLHF.